This T cell receptor beta chain is from a study of blood T cells in healthy people across ages. Each donor's blood draw was around 9.2 milliliters of peripheral blood. V was pared by 4 bases and J by 5 bases, with 19 bases between. Germline V gives CDR1 SGHDT, CDR2 YYEEEE. The CDR3 extends over 16 amino acids. Comment on this clonotype: Its antigen remains unidentified.

For the second PCR, which ran for about 7 to 12 cycles, a sample-barcoded 5' primer and a J-beta primer mix were used. TCRdb redid the calling of the 5' RACE reads with MiXCR, one entry per CDR3 protein. The data show about 1.7 million distinct CDR3 sequences, 28% seen once. Regarding the study as a whole: More naive CD4+ cells and higher diversity marked long-lived donors relative to aged donors.

The V call is TRBV5-6, the J call TRBJ2-1, with D possibly being TRBD2 (5 bases). The TCR sequence derives from a woman under 40 in good health. Sequencing used blood. In DNA, the CDR3 is TGTGCCAGCAGCCGCCTTAGCGCCTTCGAGAACAATGAGCAGTTCTTC. This sequence encodes CASSRLSAFENNEQFF.